The text below deals with one T cell receptor (beta chain). Its antigen is unidentified. TCRdb re-called the RT-PCR reads through MiXCR, storing one row per CDR3 protein. The profile shows about 520,000 distinct CDR3 sequences, about 25% of them singletons. This entry comes from a study of response to subunit inactivated influenza vaccine. Regarding the study as a whole: Authors suggested each seasonal flu vaccination may recruit only limited numbers of new T cells.

This CDR3 region has 15 residues. Germline CDR1 SGHTA, CDR2 FQGNSA. The J segment lost 2 bases and the V segment lost 5 bases, leaving 9 bases of the junction unmatched. Here the sequenced sample was CD4+ T cells sorted from PBMCs, taken 4 to 6 days after vaccination. This chain connects TRBV7-2 to TRBJ2-7, with 7 bases lining up with TRBD1. The receptor comes from a man in his fifties who received an inactivated influenza vaccine. CDR3 nucleotide sequence: TGTGCCAGCAGCATTACGACAGGGAATCCCTACGAGCAGTACTTC. Protein: CASSITTGNPYEQYF.